This TCR beta chain appears in the sequencing data of a study of OX40 agonist ivuxolimab in advanced cancers. Context from the whole study: The costimulatory receptor OX40 (CD134) was targeted by ivuxolimab, a fully human IgG2 agonistic monoclonal antibody. The dose-escalation cohort was roughly 80% male with a mean age of roughly 62 years, ranging from about 23 to 85. Three dose-escalation patients achieved partial responses, one with hepatocellular carcinoma and two with cutaneous melanoma. Intravenous ivuxolimab was administered to patients every 2 weeks at six dose levels: 0.01, 0.1, 0.3, 1.5, 3 and 10 mg/kg. Peripheral TCRbeta sequencing aimed to test whether ivuxolimab altered TCR sequence diversity and caused clonal T-cell expansion. Of the roughly 53 patients in dose escalation, about 20 had hepatocellular carcinoma, some 15 had melanoma, 9 had renal cell carcinoma and 9 had head and neck cancer. Patients were allowed to have had prior anti-PD-1, anti-PD-L1 or anti-CTLA-4 therapy, and 30% to 40% of the dose-escalation patients had been treated with checkpoint inhibitors. The paper reports the monotherapy dose-escalation portion (N = 52 patients) of the phase I ivuxolimab trial. General conclusions and limits of the study: In the 0.1-3.0 mg/kg groups, partial responders were among the patients with the lowest normalized peripheral clonal expansion, particularly in CD8+ T cells. At doses from 0.1 to 3.0 mg/kg, clonal expansion was seen in both CD4+ and CD8+ blood T cells between baseline and week 6. After ivuxolimab, expanded clones were on average more numerous among CD8+ T cells than among CD4+ T cells. Low levels of normalized T-cell clonal expansion were also seen in some patients who did not respond. The antigen specificity of the peripheral T cells that underwent clonal expansion was not determined.

A single count supports this clone. Its cognate antigen has yet to be identified. No qualities accompany the bases; no much larger clone lies one base away. Patients with autoimmune disease history or receiving systemic immunosuppression were excluded from the trial. Peripheral blood for TCR sequencing was collected from all dose cohorts at baseline, on cycle 4 day 1, and on cycle 7 day 1. Samples came from an open-label, multicenter, first-in-human phase I dose-escalation trial of ivuxolimab. Adults with locally advanced or metastatic melanoma, renal cell, hepatocellular, or head and neck squamous cell carcinoma were enrolled in the trial. Before TCR sequencing, CD4+ T cells and CD8+ T cells were sorted from peripheral blood as separate populations. Genomic DNA was extracted from sorted cells for sequencing of the TCRbeta CDR3 region. The immunoSEQ Assay was used for sequencing of TCRbeta CDR3 regions. TCRdb re-hosts the immuneACCESS table, in-frame sequences only. Its copies lack some clones; in the studies checked, an unresolved V gene accounts for under half of them, and the cause for the rest is not known. This sample gives tens of thousands of clones in total; 75% to 90% of them show up just once. 2% to 3% of the sample is held by the ten biggest clonotypes.

The sequence derives from an adult with an advanced solid tumor such as melanoma, head and neck, liver or kidney cancer. The specimen was CD4+ or CD8+ T cells sorted from blood, collected in a trial of the OX40 agonist ivuxolimab.

The DNA sequence is TGTGCCAGCAGTTTACGGGCCCTTAGCGGTACGGTGGCCAAAAACATTCAGTACTTC. It translates as CASSLRALSGTVAKNIQYF. This sequence uses TRBV27 and TRBJ2-4, and TRBD2 may be the D gene, going by 6 matching bases. The V end loses 2 bases and the J end loses 1 base, and a stretch of 21 bases separates them. Including cysteine and phenylalanine, the CDR3 has 19 amino acids. Only the CDR3 DNA is retained, 57 bases long and in frame from the first base. Looking up the germline V gene (reference sequence) yields CDR1 MNHEY and CDR2 SMNVEV.